These 9 T cell receptor beta chains originate from one sample sequenced in a study of T cell responses to AZD1222 COVID-19 vaccine. Libraries were prepared by immunoSEQ multiplex PCR; TCRdb keeps only in-frame clonotypes and omits some of them. Among about 56,000 clones listed, 88% were seen once. Sequenced material: peripheral blood, taken on day 0 of AZD1222 vaccination. The receptors here all came from an adult in good health.

The rearrangement uses TRBV5-1 and TRBJ2-3, with 9 positions matching TRBD2. The germline V gene has CDR1 SGHRS and CDR2 YFSETQ. This CDR3 is 16 amino acids long. With 0 bases clipped from V and 2 bases from J, the junction kept 4 bases outside the gene matches. The CDR3 nucleotides read TGCGCCAGCAGCTTGGAGGGCGGGAGGGACACAGATACGCAGTATTTT. Residues: CASSLEGGRDTDTQYF.

The chain recombines TRBV9 with TRBJ1-5; TRBD1 might be the D (6 bases). In germline, CDR1 is SGDLS, CDR2 YYNGEE. The CDR3 loop spans 14 amino acids. With 2 bases removed from V and 4 bases from J, the gap between germline ends came to 10 bases. CDR3 sequence (DNA): TGTGCCAGCAGCGTGGCAGGGGTTAATCAGCCCCAGCATTTT. The encoded protein is CASSVAGVNQPQHF.

This chain links TRBV5-5 with TRBJ1-4, with D perhaps TRBD1 (5 bases). Germline-derived CDR1 and CDR2 are SGHKS and YYEKEE (reference sequence). The CDR3 loop spans 16 amino acids. The V and J ends lost 2 bases and 5 bases respectively, with 16 bases between them. This CDR3 reads CASSFTGTGLNEKLFF. The CDR3 DNA is TGTGCCAGCAGCTTCACAGGAACGGGGTTGAATGAAAAACTGTTTTTT.

The chain combines TRBV5-1 with TRBJ2-3; D is possibly TRBD2 (5 bases). Germline V gene sequence: CDR1 SGHRS, CDR2 YFSETQ. Deletions cut 3 bases from V and 5 bases from J, with 16 bases between. This CDR3 spans 15 amino acids. The chain's CDR3 is CASSSYGEYVDTQYF. Here the CDR3 DNA reads TGCGCCAGCAGCTCCTACGGGGAATACGTAGATACGCAGTATTTT.

The gene calls are TRBV5-1 and TRBJ2-7; D may be TRBD1 (5 bases). The CDR3 runs to 14 residues. Trimming pared 5 bases from V and 0 bases from J, leaving 12 bases between. Germline values: CDR1 SGHRS, CDR2 YFSETQ. The CDR3 here is CASRRQTSSYEQYF. In DNA form, the CDR3 reads TGCGCCAGCAGACGACAGACAAGCTCCTACGAGCAGTACTTC.

The chain employs TRBV20-1 and TRBJ1-4; no clear D. Germline lookup yields CDR1 DFQATT and CDR2 SNEGSKA (reference sequence). V was pared by 1 base and J by 14 bases, with 11 bases between. This CDR3 is built from 11 residues. CDR3 coding DNA: TGCAGTGCTAGAGGCCCCAAAGGGCTGTTTTTT. It is translated as CSARGPKGLFF.

The rearrangement joins TRBV24-1 to TRBJ1-2; 7 bases line up with TRBD1. The junction had 9 bases not matched to a gene; V was cut back by 5 bases and J by 7 bases. Germline V gene lookup returns CDR1 KGHDR and CDR2 SFDVKD. The CDR3 has 14 amino acids. The CDR3 spells CATSGGPTGTGYTF. The CDR3 region has the DNA TGTGCCACCAGTGGTGGCCCGACAGGGACTGGCTACACCTTC.

The chain uses TRBV6-5 and TRBJ1-4; TRBD1 might be the D (6 bases). Trimming shortened V by 6 bases and J by 7 bases, and 15 bases separated the two germline ends. CDR3 size: 14 residues. Germline CDR1 MNHEY, CDR2 SVGAGI. As DNA, the CDR3 is TGTGCCAGCAGCCTCGGACAGCTCCGTGAAAAACTGTTTTTT. This codes for CASSLGQLREKLFF.

This clone came up a few times. The CDR3 sequence: CASSFFRDTEAFF. CDR3 coding DNA: TGTGCCAGCAGTTTTTTCAGGGACACTGAAGCTTTCTTT. This chain links TRBV12-3 or TRBV12-4 with TRBJ1-1; TRBD1 is a possible D gene (5 bases). The germline V and J ends were trimmed by 3 bases and 3 bases, with 8 bases remaining between them. CDR3 length: 13 residues.